The 5 T cell receptor beta chains below all came from one sample that was sequenced in a study of T cell clonality in common variable immunodeficiency (dated by TCRdb to the mid-2010s). Broad study findings and their caveats: CVID TCRbeta sequences reportedly showed fewer deletions and N-nucleotide insertions and lacked highly modified clones with 13 or more V deletions.

The library was produced with the immunoSEQ multiplex PCR assay. Drawn from immuneACCESS, this table holds only the in-frame rearrangements with V and J called that TCRdb kept. Clones are partly lost; checked studies trace under half to an unresolved V gene and leave the rest unexplained. The table of this sample itemizes around 16,000 clones. The top ten constitute roughly 4.5% of the sample. What these receptors recognize is not known. Source material: peripheral blood mononuclear cells. These receptor sequences come from a human donor with common variable immunodeficiency.

By frequency, this clone is medium-sized. The CDR3 is cut off 3 residues early in the read; its end comes from the germline J gene. This chain joins TRBV7-2 and TRBJ2-7; 10 nucleotides match TRBD2. This CDR3 comprises 15 residues. Looked up from germline, CDR1 is SGHTA and CDR2 is FQGNSA. Unmatched junction bases numbered 6, after V lost 3 bases and J lost 4 bases. CDR3 protein: CASSFVSGRAYEQYF. CDR3 bases read: TGTGCCAGCAGCTTCGTAAGCGGGAGGGCTTACGAG.

A word on this clone: The read comes to an end 3 residues before the CDR3 does, leaving the germline J gene to fill in the end. The chain combines TRBV5-5 with TRBJ1-2; D unclear. Germline V gene data show CDR1 as SGHKS and CDR2 as YYEKEE (reference sequence). CDR3 length: 14 residues. The CDR3 bases that were read are TGTGCCAGCAGCTTTAAGGCAGGAGCTCAGGGC. Translating it yields CASSFKAGAQG. The whole CDR3 is CASSFKAGAQGYTF.

With respect to this clone: Read coverage stops 3 residues before the CDR3 terminus; the germline J gene supplies the remainder. The chain links TRBV20-1 to TRBJ2-3; the match to TRBD2 covers 8 bases. CDR1 and CDR2 (germline): DFQATT, SNEGSKA (reference sequence). CDR3 size: 14 residues. After removal of 3 bases from V and 1 base from J, the junction contained 3 bases not matched to a gene. The CDR3 loop reads CSASMTSGTDTQYF. Incomplete CDR3 DNA: TGCAGTGCTAGTATGACTAGCGGCACAGATACG.

The covered CDR3 bases are TGTGCCAGCAGCTCCTTCACCCGGGACAGGGGGGGCGAG. It translates to CASSSFTRDRGGE. The whole CDR3 is CASSSFTRDRGGEQYF. The J gene is TRBJ2-7, the V gene TRBV7-3; 11 positions agree with TRBD1. The read comes to an end 3 residues before the CDR3 does, leaving the germline J gene to fill in the end. The V gene end was trimmed by 4 bases and the J gene end by 6 bases; junction bases not matched to a gene: 11. Germline assignment: CDR1 SGHTA and CDR2 FQGTGA. CDR3 length equals 16 residues.

Frequency places this clone as medium-sized (0.01 to 0.1%). The CDR3 end falls 3 residues outside the read, so it is completed with the germline J gene. The gene calls are TRBV20-1 and TRBJ2-3; TRBD1 matches 10 bases. CDR1 and CDR2 (germline): DFQATT, SNEGSKA (reference sequence). The CDR3 contains 15 residues. With 1 base clipped from V and 5 bases from J, the junction kept 6 bases outside the gene matches. CDR3 loop: CSARAGTGARDTQYF. The sequenced CDR3 bases are TGCAGTGCTAGAGCTGGGACAGGGGCCCGAGATACG.